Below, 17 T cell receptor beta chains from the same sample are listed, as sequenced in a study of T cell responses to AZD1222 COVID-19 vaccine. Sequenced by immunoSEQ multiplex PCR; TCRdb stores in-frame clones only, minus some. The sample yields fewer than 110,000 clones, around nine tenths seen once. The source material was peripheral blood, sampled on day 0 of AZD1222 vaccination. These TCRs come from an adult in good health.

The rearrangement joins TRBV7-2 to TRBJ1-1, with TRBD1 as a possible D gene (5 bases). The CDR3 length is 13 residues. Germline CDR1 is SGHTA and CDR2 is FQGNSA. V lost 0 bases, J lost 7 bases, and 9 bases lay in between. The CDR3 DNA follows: TGTGCCAGCAGCTTAGCCCGAGACAGTGAAGCTTTCTTT. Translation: CASSLARDSEAFF. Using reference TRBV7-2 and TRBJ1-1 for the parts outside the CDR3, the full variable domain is GAGVSQSPSNKVTEKGKDVELRCDPISGHTALYWYRQSLGQGLEFLIYFQGNSAPDKSGLPSDRFSAERTGGSVSTLTIQRTQQEDSAVYLCASSLARDSEAFFGQGTRLTVV.

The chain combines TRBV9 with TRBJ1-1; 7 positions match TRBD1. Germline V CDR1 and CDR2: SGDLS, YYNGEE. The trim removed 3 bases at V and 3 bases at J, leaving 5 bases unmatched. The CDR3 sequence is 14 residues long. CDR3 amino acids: CASSGATGDTEAFF. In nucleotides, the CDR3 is TGTGCCAGCAGCGGAGCAACAGGGGACACTGAAGCTTTCTTT.

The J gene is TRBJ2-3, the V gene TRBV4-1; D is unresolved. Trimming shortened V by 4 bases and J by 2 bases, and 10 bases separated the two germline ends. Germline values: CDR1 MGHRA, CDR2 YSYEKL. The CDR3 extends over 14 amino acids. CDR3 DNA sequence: TGCGCCAGCAGCCGGAACAGAAACACAGATACGCAGTATTTT. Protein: CASSRNRNTDTQYF.

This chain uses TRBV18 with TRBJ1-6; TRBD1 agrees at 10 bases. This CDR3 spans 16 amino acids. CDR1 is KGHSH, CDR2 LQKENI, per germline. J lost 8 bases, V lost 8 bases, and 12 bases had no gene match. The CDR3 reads CASGTGTGASYSPLHF. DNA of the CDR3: TGTGCCAGCGGGACCGGGACAGGGGCTTCCTATTCACCCCTCCACTTT.

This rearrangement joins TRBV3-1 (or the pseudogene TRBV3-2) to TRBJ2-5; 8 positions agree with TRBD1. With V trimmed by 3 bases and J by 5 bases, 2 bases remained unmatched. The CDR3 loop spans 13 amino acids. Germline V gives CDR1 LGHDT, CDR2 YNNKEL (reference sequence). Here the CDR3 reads CASSQDRAETQYF. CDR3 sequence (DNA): TGTGCCAGCAGCCAGGACAGGGCCGAGACCCAGTACTTC.

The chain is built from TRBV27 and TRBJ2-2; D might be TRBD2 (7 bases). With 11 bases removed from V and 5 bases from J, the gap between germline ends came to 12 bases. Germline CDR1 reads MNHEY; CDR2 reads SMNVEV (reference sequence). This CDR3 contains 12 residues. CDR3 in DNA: TGTGCCGGTGAGGGGGGGACCGGGGAGCTGTTTTTT. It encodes CAGEGGTGELFF.

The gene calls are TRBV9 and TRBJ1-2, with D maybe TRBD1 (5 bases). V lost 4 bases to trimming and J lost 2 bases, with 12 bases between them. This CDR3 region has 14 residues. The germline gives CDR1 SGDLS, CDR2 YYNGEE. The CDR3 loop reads CASSPGTDNYGYTF. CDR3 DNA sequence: TGTGCCAGCAGCCCTGGGACGGACAACTATGGCTACACCTTC. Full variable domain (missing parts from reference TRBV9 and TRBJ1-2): DSGVTQTPKHLITATGQRVTLRCSPRSGDLSVYWYQQSLDQGLQFLIQYYNGEERAKGNILERFSAQQFPDLHSELNLSSLELGDSALYFCASSPGTDNYGYTFGSGTRLTVV.

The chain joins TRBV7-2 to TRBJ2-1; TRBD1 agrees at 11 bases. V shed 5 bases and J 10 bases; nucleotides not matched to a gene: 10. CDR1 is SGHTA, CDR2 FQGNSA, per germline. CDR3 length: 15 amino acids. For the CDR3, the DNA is TGTGCCAGCAGCCACCCCGGGACAGGGGGTTTAGAGCAGTTCTTC. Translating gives CASSHPGTGGLEQFF.

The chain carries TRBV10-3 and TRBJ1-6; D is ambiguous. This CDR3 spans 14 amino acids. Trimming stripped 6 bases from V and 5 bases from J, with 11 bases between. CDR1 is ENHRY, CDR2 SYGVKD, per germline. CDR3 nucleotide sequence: TGTGCCATCAGGATTAGACCGAATAATTCACCCCTCCACTTT. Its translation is CAIRIRPNNSPLHF.

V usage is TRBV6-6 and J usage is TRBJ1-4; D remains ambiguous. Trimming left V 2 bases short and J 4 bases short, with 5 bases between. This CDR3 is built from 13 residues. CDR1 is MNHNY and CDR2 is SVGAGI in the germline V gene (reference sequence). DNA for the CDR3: TGTGCCAGCAGTTACAGATTTAATGAAAAACTGTTTTTT. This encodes CASSYRFNEKLFF.

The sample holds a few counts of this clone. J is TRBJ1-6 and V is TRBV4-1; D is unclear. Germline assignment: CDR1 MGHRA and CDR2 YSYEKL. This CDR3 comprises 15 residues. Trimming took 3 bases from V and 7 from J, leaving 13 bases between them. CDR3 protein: CASSQHGLRNSPLHF. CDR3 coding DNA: TGCGCCAGCAGCCAGCACGGGCTCCGGAATTCACCCCTCCACTTT.

The CDR3 DNA sequence: TGCGCCAGCAGCGACGGGACAGGAGTTAATCAGCCCCAGCATTTT. Protein product: CASSDGTGVNQPQHF. This rearrangement joins TRBV5-1 to TRBJ1-5; 8 nucleotides agree with TRBD1. CDR3 length: 15 residues. Germline values: CDR1 SGHRS, CDR2 YFSETQ. The J segment lost 4 bases and the V segment lost 4 bases, leaving 7 bases of the junction unmatched. The full variable domain, with the rest looked up from reference TRBV5-1 and TRBJ1-5, is KAGVTQTPRYLIKTRGQQVTLSCSPISGHRSVSWYQQTPGQGLQFLFEYFSETQRNKGNFPGRFSGRQFSNSRSEMNVSTLELGDSALYLCASSDGTGVNQPQHFGDGTRLSIL.

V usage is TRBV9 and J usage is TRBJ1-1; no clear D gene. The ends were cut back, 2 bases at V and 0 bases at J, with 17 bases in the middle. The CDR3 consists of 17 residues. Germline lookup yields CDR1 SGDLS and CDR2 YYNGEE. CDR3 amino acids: CASSVGSEIRLNTEAFF. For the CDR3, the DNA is TGTGCCAGCAGCGTGGGATCAGAAATTAGATTGAACACTGAAGCTTTCTTT.

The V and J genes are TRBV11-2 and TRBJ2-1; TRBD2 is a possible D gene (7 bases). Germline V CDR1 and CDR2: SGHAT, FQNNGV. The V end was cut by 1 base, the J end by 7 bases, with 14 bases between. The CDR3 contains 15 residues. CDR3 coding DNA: TGTGCCAGCAGCTTAGCGGCGGGGGCGGGGAATGAGCAGTTCTTC. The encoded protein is CASSLAAGAGNEQFF. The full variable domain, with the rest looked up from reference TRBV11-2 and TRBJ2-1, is EAGVAQSPRYKIIEKRQSVAFWCNPISGHATLYWYQQILGQGPKLLIQFQNNGVVDDSQLPKDRFSAERLKGVDSTLKIQPAKLEDSAVYLCASSLAAGAGNEQFFGPGTRLTVL.

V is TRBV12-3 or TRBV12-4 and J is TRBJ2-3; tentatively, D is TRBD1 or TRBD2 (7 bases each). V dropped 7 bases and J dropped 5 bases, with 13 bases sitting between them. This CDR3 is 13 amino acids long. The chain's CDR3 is CASTLRGGDTQYF. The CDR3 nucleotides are TGTGCCAGCACCCTCAGGGGGGGAGATACGCAGTATTTT.

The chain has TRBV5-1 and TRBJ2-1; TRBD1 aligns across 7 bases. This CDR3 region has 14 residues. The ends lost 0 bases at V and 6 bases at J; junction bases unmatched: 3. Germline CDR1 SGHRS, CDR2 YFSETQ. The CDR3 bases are TGCGCCAGCAGCTTGGGACAGGGCCGCAATGAGCAGTTCTTC. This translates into CASSLGQGRNEQFF.

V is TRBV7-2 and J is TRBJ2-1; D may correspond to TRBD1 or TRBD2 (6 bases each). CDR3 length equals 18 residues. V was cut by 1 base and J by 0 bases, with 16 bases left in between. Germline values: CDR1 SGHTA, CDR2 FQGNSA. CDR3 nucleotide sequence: TGTGCCAGCAGCTTAGGAGGGGGGTTTCTTATCTCCTACAATGAGCAGTTCTTC. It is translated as CASSLGGGFLISYNEQFF.